Following are 22 T cell receptor beta chains from one sample sequenced in a study of blood T cell repertoires in COVID-19. This table comes from immunoSEQ multiplex PCR, and its TCRdb copy is limited to in-frame clones, with some not included. In the table there are 60,000 to 65,000 clones, about nine tenths of which are singletons. The specimen sequenced was peripheral blood. Receptor source: a human donor with active COVID-19. The donor label of this sample is uncertain.

This chain's CDR3 is CASSLAPRGKNIQYF. The CDR3 DNA follows: TGTGCCAGCAGCTTAGCTCCTCGGGGCAAAAACATTCAGTACTTC. This rearrangement joins TRBV7-2 to TRBJ2-4, with a weak D call TRBD2 (5 bases). V was pared by 0 bases and J by 3 bases, with 9 bases between. Germline assignment: CDR1 SGHTA and CDR2 FQGNSA. This CDR3 is 15 amino acids long. The full variable domain, rest sourced from reference TRBV7-2 and TRBJ2-4, is GAGVSQSPSNKVTEKGKDVELRCDPISGHTALYWYRQSLGQGLEFLIYFQGNSAPDKSGLPSDRFSAERTGGSVSTLTIQRTQQEDSAVYLCASSLAPRGKNIQYFGAGTRLSVL.

The chain is built from TRBV6-2 or TRBV6-3 and TRBJ1-2; tentative D call: TRBD1 (6 bases). V shed 4 bases and J shed 2 bases, with 11 bases lying between them. Germline V lookup: CDR1 MNHEY, CDR2 SVGEGT. The CDR3 has 14 amino acids. In DNA form, the CDR3 reads TGTGCCAGCAGTTGGGTAGGACAGAACTATGGCTACACCTTC. Its translation is CASSWVGQNYGYTF.

V is TRBV3-1 (or the pseudogene TRBV3-2) and J is TRBJ2-1; D is perhaps TRBD1 (6 bases). This CDR3 comprises 13 residues. Trimming removed 0 bases at V and 14 bases at J, with 14 bases between. The germline gives CDR1 LGHDT, CDR2 YNNKEL (reference sequence). As DNA, the CDR3 is TGTGCCAGCAGCCAAGATGGAACAGGGATGAAGTTCTTC. Translation gives CASSQDGTGMKFF.

The chain links TRBV21-1 to TRBJ2-7; the table gives TRBD2 as D, unverified against the DNA. TRBV21-1 is a pseudogene locus. This CDR3 is 19 amino acids long. The chain's CDR3 is CASRKPGLAANEASYEQYF. CDR3 bases: TGTGCCAGCAGAAAGCCGGGACTAGCGGCCAATGAGGCCTCCTACGAGCAGTACTTC.

The chain uses TRBV27 and TRBJ1-6; 9 nucleotides agree with TRBD1. Trimming took 5 bases from V and 9 from J; bases not matched to a gene: 8. CDR1 MNHEY and CDR2 SMNVEV come from the germline V gene (reference sequence). This CDR3 has 15 residues. The CDR3: CASSPQGARVSPLHF. The CDR3 DNA reads TGTGCCAGCAGTCCACAGGGGGCTCGGGTTTCACCCCTCCACTTT.

The chain links TRBV3-1 (or the pseudogene TRBV3-2) to TRBJ2-1; 8 nucleotides agree with TRBD2. There are 17 residues in the CDR3. Germline values: CDR1 LGHDT, CDR2 YNNKEL (reference sequence). With V trimmed by 0 bases and J by 12 bases, 16 bases remained unmatched. CDR3 region: CASSQEEAPSGGIGQFF. CDR3 in DNA: TGTGCCAGCAGCCAAGAGGAAGCTCCGAGCGGGGGTATCGGGCAGTTCTTC.

The J gene is TRBJ1-2, the V gene TRBV4-3, with 7 bases matching TRBD1. V lost 5 bases, J lost 7 bases, and 10 bases stayed unmatched. The germline gives CDR1 LGHNA, CDR2 YSLEER. The CDR3 runs 14 residues. CDR3 coding DNA: TGCGCCAGCAGCTCTCAGACAGGGCTGTTTGGCTACACCTTC. Protein product: CASSSQTGLFGYTF.

The chain uses TRBV28 and TRBJ2-7, with TRBD1 matching over 7 bases. The CDR3 covers 15 residues. Trimming cost V 8 bases and J 0 bases; bases outside gene matches: 10. CDR1 and CDR2 (germline): MDHEN, SYDVKM. CDR3 loop: CASGLLGTVSYEQYF. The CDR3 DNA reads as TGTGCCAGCGGTCTTTTAGGGACAGTCTCCTACGAGCAGTACTTC.

V gene TRBV11-1 combines with J gene TRBJ2-1; 13 positions match TRBD2. This CDR3 has 14 amino acids. Germline CDR1 reads SGHAT; CDR2 reads FQDESV (reference sequence). The V gene end was trimmed by 6 bases and the J gene end by 7 bases; junction bases not matched to a gene: 3. The CDR3 DNA sequence: TGTGCCAGCAGACTGGGACTAGCGGGGAATGAGCAGTTCTTC. This gives the protein CASRLGLAGNEQFF.

This sequence joins TRBV6-5 and TRBJ2-7; 11 bases are shared with TRBD2. CDR1 and CDR2 from the germline V gene are MNHEY and SVGAGI. J was trimmed by 3 bases and V by 0 bases; bases with no gene match: 4. The CDR3 sequence is 16 residues long. CDR3 protein: CASSYSGLADLYEQYF. The DNA of the CDR3 is TGTGCCAGCAGTTACTCGGGACTAGCGGACCTCTACGAGCAGTACTTC.

The chain links TRBV19 to TRBJ2-3, with 11 positions matching TRBD2. The CDR3 runs to 17 residues. Germline assignment: CDR1 LNHDA and CDR2 SQIVND (reference sequence). V lost 2 bases to trimming and J lost 4 bases; unmatched junction nucleotides: 8. The CDR3 DNA reads TGTGCCAGTAGTATAACCCTACTAGCGGGGGAGCCAGATACGCAGTATTTT. Amino acids: CASSITLLAGEPDTQYF.

This chain connects TRBV4-3 to TRBJ2-7, with D possibly TRBD2 on 7 matching bases. Trimming took off 4 bases at V and 2 bases at J, with 15 bases between the two ends. CDR3 size: 15 residues. Germline V gene sequence: CDR1 LGHNA, CDR2 YSLEER. The CDR3: CASSLLWEGAYEQYF. Here the CDR3 DNA reads TGCGCCAGCAGCCTCCTTTGGGAGGGGGCCTACGAGCAGTACTTC.

V usage is TRBV7-2 and J usage is TRBJ1-5; D gene ambiguous. V was trimmed by 2 bases and J by 5 bases, leaving 7 bases between them. CDR3 length equals 13 residues. Per germline, CDR1 SGHTA and CDR2 FQGNSA. CDR3 protein: CASSLMQYQPQHF. For the CDR3, the DNA is TGTGCCAGCAGCTTAATGCAGTATCAGCCCCAGCATTTT.

The chain links TRBV5-4 to TRBJ2-1; 9 bases are shared with TRBD1. This CDR3 has 16 residues. Trimming at V came to 4 bases and at J to 5 bases, leaving 10 bases not matched to a gene. CDR1 is SGHNT and CDR2 is YYREEE in the germline V gene (reference sequence). CDR3 DNA: TGTGCCAGCAGCATAAGCTCCGGGACAGGGAACAATGAGCAGTTCTTC. Translation: CASSISSGTGNNEQFF.

The chain combines TRBV29-1 with TRBJ2-2; 8 positions match TRBD1. J lost 2 bases, V lost 6 bases, and 5 bases had no gene match. This CDR3 is built from 14 residues. CDR1 and CDR2 from the germline V gene are SQVTM and ANQGSEA. CDR3 DNA: TGCAGCGTCGGACAGGGTGGTAACACCGGGGAGCTGTTTTTT. It specifies CSVGQGGNTGELFF.

The V gene is TRBV4-1, the J gene TRBJ2-7; 10 bases agree with TRBD1. The CDR3 spans 15 residues. Germline V CDR1 and CDR2: MGHRA, YSYEKL. Losses at the gene ends were 1 base for V and 3 bases for J; bases not matched to a gene: 3. The CDR3 DNA reads TGCGCCAGCAGCCAAGGGGACAGGGGAATCTACGAGCAGTACTTC. Its translation: CASSQGDRGIYEQYF.

This chain connects TRBV19 to TRBJ1-1, with D hard to call. Per germline, CDR1 LNHDA and CDR2 SQIVND (reference sequence). This CDR3 region has 14 residues. V lost 7 bases and J 3 bases, leaving 15 bases between the germline ends. The CDR3 coding sequence is TGTGCCAGTATCACATTCCGAGGGTACACTGAAGCTTTCTTT. It encodes CASITFRGYTEAFF.

This chain connects TRBV7-9 to TRBJ2-3, with 14 bases lining up with TRBD2. Per the germline V gene, CDR1 is SEHNR and CDR2 is FQNEAQ (reference sequence). CDR3 length equals 17 residues. Trimming took 5 bases from V and 5 from J; bases not matched to a gene: 9. CDR3 nucleotides: TGTGCCAGCAGCCCGGGGACTAGCGGGAGTGTTAAAGATACGCAGTATTTT. This codes for CASSPGTSGSVKDTQYF. The complete variable domain, with remaining parts taken from reference TRBV7-9 and TRBJ2-3, reads DTGVSQNPRHKITKRGQNVTFRCDPISEHNRLYWYRQTLGQGPEFLTYFQNEAQLEKSRLLSDRFSAERPKGSFSTLEIQRTEQGDSAMYLCASSPGTSGSVKDTQYFGPGTRLTVL.

The genes are TRBV9 and TRBJ1-1; possible D gene TRBD1, 5 bases. The CDR3 is made up of 15 amino acids. Trimming stripped 0 bases from V and 2 bases from J, with 11 bases between. Germline V gene data show CDR1 as SGDLS and CDR2 as YYNGEE. CDR3: CASSVGAGLNTEAFF. In nucleotides, the CDR3 is TGTGCCAGCAGCGTAGGCGCAGGGTTAAACACTGAAGCTTTCTTT.

V and J are TRBV7-2 and TRBJ1-1; TRBD1 matches at 8 bases. Germline CDR1 reads SGHTA; CDR2 reads FQGNSA. The CDR3 has 18 residues. The V gene end was trimmed by 0 bases and the J gene end by 5 bases; junction bases not matched to a gene: 14. The CDR3 protein is CASSLAPGSGGGETEAFF. The CDR3 coding sequence is TGTGCCAGCAGCTTAGCTCCGGGGTCAGGGGGCGGGGAGACTGAAGCTTTCTTT.

This chain links TRBV19 with TRBJ2-3; D uncertain. Germline CDR1 reads LNHDA; CDR2 reads SQIVND (reference sequence). Trimming removed 7 bases at V and 1 base at J, with 9 bases between. This CDR3 contains 13 residues. The CDR3 here is CASNVGRTDTQYF. The CDR3 DNA sequence: TGTGCCAGTAATGTGGGCCGCACAGATACGCAGTATTTT.

This rearrangement joins TRBV7-2 to TRBJ2-3, with D possibly TRBD2 on 5 matching bases. The CDR3 totals 14 residues. V was pared by 6 bases and J by 0 bases, with 10 bases between. From germline, CDR1 is SGHTA and CDR2 FQGNSA. The CDR3 region has the DNA TGTGCCAGCAGTTACTGGACTAGCACAGATACGCAGTATTTT. This sequence encodes CASSYWTSTDTQYF.